The 20 T cell receptor beta chains in this list originate from one sample, sequenced in a study of T cells after somatic rescue of genetic block. Assay used: immunoSEQ multiplex PCR; TCRdb lists only in-frame clones, some missing. The sample records some 74,000 clones, roughly 90% being singletons. The source material was peripheral blood mononuclear cells (PBMCs). The receptors originated from a man under 40.

This sequence joins TRBV5-5 and TRBJ2-5; 10 bases match TRBD1. The germline gives CDR1 SGHKS, CDR2 YYEKEE (reference sequence). CDR3 length equals 16 residues. V was clipped by 1 base and J by 4 bases; unmatched bases: 7. DNA for the CDR3: TGTGCCAGCAGCTTGTTCGGGGACAGGGGTGCAGAGACCCAGTACTTC. Translation: CASSLFGDRGAETQYF.

The V gene is TRBV6-6, the J gene TRBJ1-1, with 7 positions matching TRBD1. After removal of 0 bases from V and 4 bases from J, the junction contained 5 bases not matched to a gene. The CDR3 length is 15 residues. The germline CDR1 and CDR2 sequences are MNHNY and SVGAGI (reference sequence). CDR3 DNA: TGTGCCAGCAGTTACTCGAACAGGGGTCGCACTGAAGCTTTCTTT. Translation gives CASSYSNRGRTEAFF.

The chain carries TRBV6-1 and TRBJ2-3; D may be TRBD1 (6 bases). Germline CDR1 and CDR2: MNHNS and SASEGT. Trimming left V 6 bases short and J 6 bases short, with 16 bases between. There are 14 residues in the CDR3. The CDR3 sequence is CASRALQGSDTQYF. For the CDR3, the DNA is TGTGCCAGCAGGGCCTTACAGGGCTCGGATACGCAGTATTTT.

This chain connects TRBV9 to TRBJ2-1; weak D call: TRBD2 (5 bases). CDR3 size: 12 residues. CDR1 and CDR2 from the germline V gene are SGDLS and YYNGEE. Trimming shortened V by 5 bases and J by 4 bases, and 7 bases separated the two germline ends. DNA of the CDR3: TGTGCCAGCAGTACGGGGTACAATGAGCAGTTCTTC. This gives the protein CASSTGYNEQFF.

The gene calls are TRBV28 and TRBJ1-2, with a possible D match to TRBD1 (5 bases). The V end lost 3 bases, the J end lost 2 bases, and 13 bases lay between the germline ends. CDR1 is MDHEN and CDR2 is SYDVKM in the germline V gene. The CDR3 consists of 15 residues. CDR3 in DNA: TGTGCCAGCAGTTTCCTAAGGGGTTTGAACTATGGCTACACCTTC. Protein sequence: CASSFLRGLNYGYTF.

This sequence joins TRBV28 and TRBJ1-5, with D possibly TRBD1 on 6 matching bases. Trimming took 3 bases from V and 7 from J, leaving 13 bases between them. This CDR3 has 14 residues. Germline CDR1 reads MDHEN; CDR2 reads SYDVKM. This CDR3 reads CASSLVQGGQPQHF. CDR3 bases: TGTGCCAGCAGTTTGGTACAGGGCGGGCAGCCCCAGCATTTT.

This chain connects TRBV6-1 to TRBJ1-6; D gene ambiguous. This CDR3 region has 11 residues. Trimming took off 7 bases at V and 6 bases at J, with 4 bases between the two ends. Germline V lookup: CDR1 MNHNS, CDR2 SASEGT. The CDR3 DNA sequence: TGTGCCAGCAACTTTAATTCACCCCTCCACTTT. Protein: CASNFNSPLHF.

V usage is TRBV5-4 and J usage is TRBJ2-7, with 9 bases that match TRBD1. Germline CDR1 SGHNT, CDR2 YYREEE (reference sequence). CDR3 size: 16 residues. Trimming at V came to 4 bases and at J to 4 bases, leaving 12 bases not matched to a gene. As DNA, the CDR3 is TGTGCCAGCAGCCCGGGGACCGGGACAGGGAGGTACGAGCAGTACTTC. As protein: CASSPGTGTGRYEQYF.

The chain recombines TRBV28 with TRBJ2-7; D gene ambiguous. Looked up from germline, CDR1 is MDHEN and CDR2 is SYDVKM. This CDR3 is built from 12 residues. Trimming took off 3 bases at V and 3 bases at J, with 6 bases between the two ends. DNA for the CDR3: TGTGCCAGCAGTTTCTCCTACTACGAGCAGTACTTC. Translating gives CASSFSYYEQYF. The full variable domain, with the rest looked up from reference TRBV28 and TRBJ2-7, is DVKVTQSSRYLVKRTGEKVFLECVQDMDHENMFWYRQDPGLGLRLIYFSYDVKMKEKGDIPEGYSVSREKKERFSLILESASTNQTSMYLCASSFSYYEQYFGPGTRLTVT.

This chain links TRBV27 with TRBJ1-2; 7 positions match TRBD1. The J segment lost 3 bases and the V segment lost 7 bases, leaving 2 bases of the junction unmatched. Germline CDR1 reads MNHEY; CDR2 reads SMNVEV (reference sequence). The CDR3 consists of 12 residues. The CDR3 DNA sequence: TGTGCCAGCACAACAGGGGACTATGGCTACACCTTC. It specifies CASTTGDYGYTF.

This clone is a singleton in its sample. CDR3 sequence: CASSDTGKADTQYF. As DNA, the CDR3 is TGTGCCAGCAGTGATACAGGGAAGGCAGATACGCAGTATTTT. This chain joins TRBV25-1 and TRBJ2-3, with a weak D call TRBD1 (6 bases). V lost 3 bases, J lost 4 bases, and 11 bases lay in between. The germline CDR1 and CDR2 sequences are MGHDK and SYGVNS. The CDR3 contains 14 residues.

V and J are TRBV5-1 and TRBJ2-1; possible D gene TRBD2, 5 bases. The V gene lost 2 bases and the J gene lost 9 bases, with 12 bases spanning the gap. The V gene's germline CDR1 is SGHRS and CDR2 YFSETQ. This CDR3 is 13 amino acids long. CDR3 region: CASSFEGAAEQFF. CDR3 in DNA: TGCGCCAGCAGCTTTGAGGGAGCGGCTGAGCAGTTCTTC.

This clone was detected a few times. The genes are TRBV5-8 and TRBJ1-6; possible D gene TRBD1, 6 bases. In germline, CDR1 is SGHTS, CDR2 YDEGEE. This CDR3 region has 16 residues. Trimming took 0 bases from V and 7 from J, leaving 14 bases between them. DNA for the CDR3: TGTGCCAGCAGCTTGGCCCTAGGGGGTCCGAATTCACCCCTCCACTTT. Its translation: CASSLALGGPNSPLHF.

CDR3 in DNA: TGTGCCAGCAGCTCGCCACTGGACAGGCGCAACTCCTACGAGCAGTACTTC. This sequence encodes CASSSPLDRRNSYEQYF. J is TRBJ2-7 and V is TRBV7-9, with 7 bases lining up with TRBD1. This CDR3 has 17 amino acids. V dropped 4 bases and J dropped 0; count of bases not matched to a gene: 12. The germline gives CDR1 SEHNR, CDR2 FQNEAQ (reference sequence).

J is TRBJ2-7 and V is TRBV6-5; tentatively, D is TRBD1 (5 bases). Germline assignment: CDR1 MNHEY and CDR2 SVGAGI. The CDR3 is 13 residues long. The V end lost 2 bases, the J end lost 3 bases, and 8 bases lay between the germline ends. The CDR3 loop is CASSYGRDYEQYF. CDR3 DNA sequence: TGTGCCAGCAGTTACGGCAGGGACTACGAGCAGTACTTC.

A few counts support this clone. The genes are TRBV7-9 and TRBJ1-4, with no clear D. CDR1 and CDR2 (germline): SEHNR, FQNEAQ (reference sequence). CDR3 length equals 16 residues. The V end lost 1 base, the J end lost 0 bases, and 9 bases lay between the germline ends. DNA for the CDR3: TGTGCCAGCAGCTTAGATGGCAGCGCAACTAATGAAAAACTGTTTTTT. It translates to CASSLDGSATNEKLFF.

This sequence joins TRBV4-1 and TRBJ2-3, with 7 bases matching TRBD1. With V trimmed by 4 bases and J by 0 bases, 7 bases remained unmatched. CDR3 length: 16 residues. Germline assignment: CDR1 MGHRA and CDR2 YSYEKL. The CDR3, as DNA: TGCGCCAGCAGCCCGCGACAGGGCTCTAGCACAGATACGCAGTATTTT. Translation gives CASSPRQGSSTDTQYF.

The sample holds one count of this clone. The V and J genes are TRBV7-6 and TRBJ2-1; TRBD2 matches 9 bases. This CDR3 comprises 16 residues. V lost 4 bases, J lost 4 bases, and 8 bases stayed unmatched. Germline CDR1 and CDR2: SGHVS and FNYEAQ. The CDR3: CASSSSGSGSYNEQFF. The CDR3, as DNA: TGTGCCAGCAGCTCCAGTGGTAGCGGGAGTTACAATGAGCAGTTCTTC.

This clone appeared a few times. The rearrangement joins TRBV10-1 to TRBJ1-2; D call uncertain. Germline CDR1 is WNHNN and CDR2 is SYGVQD (reference sequence). Between the trimmed V and J ends, which lost 0 bases and 0 bases, there was a span of 2 bases. The CDR3 runs 13 residues. The CDR3 loop is CASSESTNYGYTF. The DNA of the CDR3 is TGCGCCAGCAGTGAGTCGACTAACTATGGCTACACCTTC.

The genes are TRBV30 and TRBJ2-1; 10 nucleotides line up with TRBD2. V trimming: 4 bases; J trimming: 6 bases; junction bases outside the gene matches: 9. The CDR3 totals 15 residues. Per germline, CDR1 GTSNPN and CDR2 SVGIG (reference sequence). CDR3 in amino acids: CAWNLRTSGLNEQFF. The CDR3 region has the DNA TGTGCCTGGAATCTTAGGACTAGCGGCCTCAATGAGCAGTTCTTC.